This paragraph reports one T cell receptor beta chain. Per the original methods: The assay estimated nucleated cells by amplifying reference gene primers. Generated by immunoSEQ multiplex PCR, the TCRdb table keeps only in-frame clones and is missing some. That table furnishes V, J and clone size, whereas the DNA furnished D and trimming. The sample shows under 100,000 clones, about 81% of them seen only once. This entry belongs to a study of blood T cell repertoires in COVID-19. In the study overall: The origin of the acute and convalescent COVID-19 samples was the United States, Italy and Spain. Nucleic acid was either cDNA or gDNA, and it came from T cells, B-cell-depleted T cells, or PBMCs.

This TCR derives from a human donor in a cohort sampled during active COVID-19. The specimen sequenced was peripheral blood.

The CDR3 is CASSTSLGLAGGEQYF. CDR3 coding DNA: TGTGCCAGCAGCACATCGCTCGGACTAGCGGGGGGAGAGCAGTACTTC. V gene TRBV7-2 combines with J gene TRBJ2-7; 14 bases agree with TRBD2. The ends lost 5 bases at V and 7 bases at J; junction bases unmatched: 10. This CDR3 has 16 residues. CDR1 and CDR2 from the germline V gene are SGHTA and FQGNSA.